The next 13 T cell receptor beta chains were all read from a single sample in a study of breast tumors, draining lymph nodes, adjacent tissues. MiXCR was run by TCRdb on the multiplex PCR reads, yielding one entry per CDR3 protein. The sample holds approximately 170,000 distinct CDR3 sequences; approximately 33% are singletons and the top ten take around 4.5%. Samples came from axillary lymph nodes draining the breast cancer. The sequenced sample was axillary lymph node tissue. The receptor source for this set is a female donor with breast cancer. Some clones in this sample may be carry-over from other donors' samples.

This clonotype was picked up many times. A read error may be the cause here, since a much bigger clone is one base away. The chain uses TRBV20-1 and TRBJ2-3; possibly TRBD1 or TRBD2 for D (7 bases each). The V end was cut by 6 bases, the J end by 4 bases, with 20 bases between. Germline V gene lookup returns CDR1 DFQATT and CDR2 SNEGSKA (reference sequence). The CDR3 loop spans 15 amino acids. CDR3 amino acids: CSARKQGGVSDTQYF. CDR3 in DNA: TGCAGTGCGAGAAAGCAGGGGGGGGTTTCAGATACGCAGTATTTT.

To note about this clonotype: This may stem from a read error, because a much larger clone lies one nucleotide away. The chain joins TRBV12-3 or TRBV12-4 to TRBJ1-5; D ambiguous. This CDR3 comprises 14 residues. V was cut by 3 bases and J by 1 base, with 7 bases left in between. The DNA of the CDR3 is TGTGCCAGCAGTTTCCGGCTAAGCAATCAGCCCCAGCATTTT. Translated: CASSFRLSNQPQHF.

This clonotype was seen at least ten times. The chain carries TRBV4-1 and TRBJ2-3; TRBD2 matches 11 bases. The CDR3 is 17 residues long. Trimming removed 1 base from V and 4 bases from J; junction bases left unmatched: 7. The germline CDR1 and CDR2 sequences are MGHRA and YSYEKL. The chain's CDR3 is CASSQAPGLAGADTQYF. CDR3 nucleotides: TGCGCCAGCAGCCAAGCCCCCGGACTAGCGGGCGCAGATACGCAGTATTTT.

As regards this clonotype: A much larger clone sits a single nucleotide away, making a read error possible. J is TRBJ2-5 and V is TRBV19; D possibly matches TRBD1 or TRBD2 (5 bases each). This CDR3 contains 13 residues. CDR1 is LNHDA and CDR2 is SQIVND in the germline V gene (reference sequence). The CDR3, as DNA: TGTGCCAGTAGTCTCAGGCCCGAGGGGACCCGGTACTTC. It encodes CASSLRPEGTRYF.

Concerning this clonotype: Without the conserved terminal phenylalanine or tryptophan, this CDR3 likely stems from a read error. This chain links TRBV25-1 with TRBJ1-5; D possibly corresponds to TRBD1 (5 bases). Trimming cost V 4 bases and J 2 bases, with 9 bases left between them. Per the germline V gene, CDR1 is MGHDK and CDR2 is SYGVNS. This CDR3 comprises 14 residues. CDR3 bases: TGTGCCAGCAGTGCTCAGGGTGGCAATCAGCCCCAGCATGGT. It specifies CASSAQGGNQPQHG.

This clonotype was recorded a few times. With a much larger clone just one base away, this may be a read error. The chain joins TRBV4-2 to TRBJ2-2; perhaps TRBD2 as D (5 bases). Germline V CDR1 and CDR2: LGHNA, YNFKEQ. CDR3 length equals 15 residues. The V end was cut by 8 bases, the J end by 4 bases, with 17 bases between. The CDR3 coding sequence is TGTGCCAGCGCCGACGGGGTACTCAGCACCGGGGAGCTGTTTTTT. Translation gives CASADGVLSTGELFF.

A remark on this clonotype: With a much larger clone just one base away, this may be a read error. The genes are TRBV5-4 and TRBJ2-1; 12 bases are shared with TRBD2. The length of the CDR3 is 17 residues. Germline V CDR1 and CDR2: SGHNT, YYREEE (reference sequence). This CDR3 is CAGSREGLAGGPNEQFF. CDR3 coding DNA: TGTGCCGGCAGCCGTGAGGGTCTAGCGGGGGGGCCCAATGAGCAGTTCTTC.

The V call is TRBV12-3 or TRBV12-4, the J call TRBJ2-2, with unresolved D. The CDR3 sequence is 11 residues long. V was cut by 5 bases and J by 8 bases, with 6 bases left in between. CDR3 DNA: TGTGCCAGCAGTAGACCAGGGGAGCTGTTTTTT. This gives the protein CASSRPGELFF.

This clonotype was counted between two and nine times. The V and J genes are TRBV6-1 and TRBJ2-1; possibly TRBD2 for D (5 bases). V lost 3 bases and J lost 4, with 19 bases in between. The CDR3 runs to 17 residues. The germline V gene has CDR1 MNHNS and CDR2 SASEGT. CDR3 in DNA: TGTGCCAGCAGTGACAATGTTTGGACTCAAAAATACAATGAGCAGTTCTTC. This sequence encodes CASSDNVWTQKYNEQFF.

The rearrangement links TRBV9 to TRBJ1-3, with D unclear. Germline V gives CDR1 SGDLS, CDR2 YYNGEE. V was pared by 0 bases and J by 2 bases, with 6 bases between. This CDR3 is built from 14 residues. This chain's CDR3 is CASSVGTPGNTIYF. The CDR3 DNA reads as TGTGCCAGCAGCGTAGGGACGCCTGGAAACACCATATATTTT.

Note on this clonotype: A much larger clone differs from this one at a single base, so this may be a read error. V gene TRBV12-5 combines with J gene TRBJ2-1; the match to TRBD1 covers 7 bases. V trimming: 6 bases; J trimming: 5 bases; junction bases outside the gene matches: 4. The CDR3 covers 13 residues. Germline CDR1 and CDR2: LGHNT and FRNRAP. The CDR3 DNA reads TGTGCTAGTGGCAGCCAGGGGGACAATGAGCAGTTCTTC. Residues: CASGSQGDNEQFF.

This clonotype came up once. The chain is built from TRBV20-1 and TRBJ1-1, with 8 bases that match TRBD1. Germline CDR1 and CDR2: DFQATT and SNEGSKA (reference sequence). Unmatched junction bases numbered 6, after V lost 5 bases and J lost 4 bases. This CDR3 comprises 13 residues. CDR3 nucleotide sequence: TGCAGTGCTTCCGGGACAGGAGTCACTGAAGCTTTCTTT. Amino acids: CSASGTGVTEAFF.

This clonotype was counted ten times or more. The chain links TRBV2 to TRBJ2-7, with 7 bases lining up with TRBD2. The germline V gene has CDR1 SNHLY and CDR2 FYNNEI. V shed 3 bases, J shed 2 bases, and the junction held 4 bases outside the gene matches. The CDR3 contains 14 residues. Written as DNA, the CDR3 is TGTGCCAGCAGTGACCCCGGGACTACCTACGAGCAGTACTTC. Translation: CASSDPGTTYEQYF.